This entry describes one T cell receptor (beta chain). What it binds is not known. TCRdb recomputed calls from the 5' RACE reads with MiXCR, one row per CDR3 protein. The profile shows hundreds of thousands of distinct CDR3 sequences, 17% of them singletons. The data were obtained in a study of CD8 T cells in ankylosing spondylitis. Study-level results: A TCR beta motif made of 7 to 9 highly homologous variants seemed typical of ankylosing spondylitis blood. With a CD8+ phenotype, disease-linked clones were relatively rare in peripheral blood.

The source is a male donor with ankylosing spondylitis. The sequenced sample consisted of blood, either unsorted or a sorted T cell fraction (not recorded which).

CDR3 DNA: TGCAGTGCCCCCCCGGGGGGAATCGGACGGCCAAAGGAAAAACTGTTTTTT. Its translation: CSAPPGGIGRPKEKLFF. V and J are TRBV20-1 and TRBJ1-4; perhaps TRBD1 as D (5 bases). The CDR3 runs 17 residues. Trimming stripped 6 bases from V and 8 bases from J, with 28 bases between. The V gene's germline CDR1 is DFQATT and CDR2 SNEGSKA (reference sequence).